This TCR beta chain stems from a study of OX40 agonist ivuxolimab in advanced cancers. Turning to the overall study: The costimulatory receptor OX40 (CD134) was targeted by ivuxolimab, a fully human IgG2 agonistic monoclonal antibody. Intravenous ivuxolimab was administered to patients every 2 weeks at six dose levels: 0.01, 0.1, 0.3, 1.5, 3 and 10 mg/kg. Of the 52 patients in dose escalation, about 19 had hepatocellular carcinoma, some 15 had melanoma, 9 had renal cell carcinoma and 9 had head and neck cancer. The dose-escalation cohort was approximately 83% male with a mean age of about 58 years, ranging from roughly 23 to 90. Prior anti-PD-1, anti-PD-L1 or anti-CTLA-4 therapy was permitted, and less than 45% of dose-escalation patients had received checkpoint inhibitors. Three dose-escalation patients achieved partial responses, one with hepatocellular carcinoma and two with cutaneous melanoma. The point of sequencing TCRbeta in the periphery was to test whether ivuxolimab changed TCR sequence diversity and drove clonal T-cell expansion. The paper reports the monotherapy dose-escalation portion (N ≈ 50 patients) of the phase I ivuxolimab trial.

At the junction V is shortened by 3 bases and J by 5 bases; bases outside the gene matches: 7. The germline V gene encodes CDR1 SGDLS and CDR2 YYNGEE. Measured from the cysteine to the phenylalanine, the CDR3 is 15 residues long. The retained sequence is limited to the CDR3, 45 bases, with the frame set at the first base. Findings and caveats that apply to the study as a whole: At doses of 0.1 to 3.0 mg/kg, clonal expansion of both CD4+ and CD8+ T cells in blood was seen between baseline and week 6. Low levels of normalized T-cell clonal expansion were also seen in some nonresponding patients. The antigen specificity of the clonally expanded peripheral T cells was not determined. On average, CD8+ T cells showed more expanded clones than CD4+ T cells after ivuxolimab. In partial responders in the 0.1-3.0 mg/kg groups, normalized peripheral clonal expansion was found to be among the lowest, especially among CD8+ T cells.

Note on this clone: It has no known antigen specificity. Per-nucleotide qualities are absent, and no much larger clonotype sits a single base away.

Genomic DNA was isolated from the sorted cells so that the TCRbeta CDR3 region could be sequenced. The immunoSEQ Assay was used to sequence the TCRbeta CDR3 regions. TCRdb stores this immuneACCESS table with in-frame sequences only. Part of the clones is absent; in the studies checked, under half of the shortfall reflects unresolved V genes, and no reason is known for the rest. The sample table contains more than 50,000 clones; only one count was recorded for approximately 88% of them. About 12% of the sample is held by the ten biggest clonotypes. The trial excluded patients who had a history of autoimmune disease or who were on systemic immunosuppression. Peripheral blood for TCR sequencing was collected from all dose cohorts at baseline, on cycle 4 day 1, and on cycle 7 day 1. The samples were taken from a phase I, first-in-human, multicenter, open-label dose-escalation trial of ivuxolimab. Adults with locally advanced or metastatic head and neck squamous cell, hepatocellular, melanoma or renal cell carcinoma were enrolled in the trial. Before TCR sequencing, CD4+ T cells and CD8+ T cells were sorted from peripheral blood as separate populations.

The source is an adult with an advanced solid tumor such as melanoma, head and neck, liver or kidney cancer. This receptor chain uses TRBV9 and TRBJ1-1; TRBD1 agrees with 10 junctional bases. The input for sequencing was CD4+ or CD8+ T cells sorted from blood, taken in a trial of the OX40 agonist ivuxolimab. The CDR3 amino acid sequence is: CASSGGDRGRTEAFF. Read as DNA, the sequence is TGTGCCAGCAGCGGAGGGGACAGGGGAAGAACTGAAGCTTTCTTT.